A selection of T cell receptor beta chains follows, all from one sample in a study of blood T cells in healthy people across ages. TCRdb re-called the 5' RACE reads through MiXCR, storing one row per CDR3 protein. Among hundreds of thousands of distinct CDR3 sequences listed, around 38% were seen once. The sequencing input was blood. The receptor set was obtained from a man older than 75 in good health. Each CDR3 is given with its conserved first and last residue. The D gene is left open where the match is weak. Clone size is shown for a subset of rows, as once, few, many or a class of expanded clone.

abundance | j_gene | d_gene | v_gene | CDR3aa | CDR3nt
few | TRBJ2-5 | NA | TRBV20-1 | CSAPPPGAETQYF | TGCAGTGCTCCTCCACCGGGAGCGGAGACCCAGTACTTC
NA | TRBJ2-5 | TRBD2 | TRBV6-2/TRBV6-3 | CASSYPPTGGGGQETQYF | TGTGCCAGCAGTTACCCCCCGACGGGAGGTGGGGGCCAAGAGACCCAGTACTTC
many | TRBJ1-2 | NA | TRBV4-3 | CASSQVAGAGYGYTF | TGCGCCAGCAGCCAAGTCGCGGGGGCAGGCTATGGCTACACCTTC
NA | TRBJ2-7 | TRBD2 | TRBV20-1 | CSARLTGTSGWETRYF | TGCAGTGCTAGGCTTACCGGGACTAGCGGATGGGAGACCCGGTACTTC
NA | TRBJ2-7 | TRBD2 | TRBV9 | CASSAGLAGESEQYF | TGTGCCAGCAGCGCCGGACTAGCGGGAGAGAGCGAGCAGTACTTC
NA | TRBJ2-7 | TRBD2 | TRBV20-1 | CSARDYRGGAYEQYF | TGCAGTGCTAGAGATTACCGCGGGGGGGCCTACGAGCAGTACTTC
few | TRBJ2-7 | NA | TRBV20-1 | CSARAWGSSYEQYF | TGCAGTGCTAGAGCCTGGGGAAGCTCCTACGAGCAGTACTTC
many | TRBJ2-4 | NA | TRBV15 | CATSREGGGKNIQYF | TGTGCCACCAGCAGAGAGGGGGGAGGCAAAAACATTCAGTACTTC
few | TRBJ2-7 | NA | TRBV12-5 | CASGLRDFSYEQYF | TGTGCTAGTGGTTTGCGGGACTTCTCCTACGAGCAGTACTTC
few | TRBJ2-1 | TRBD1 | TRBV30 | CAWNRGNNEQFF | TGTGCCTGGAACAGGGGCAACAATGAGCAGTTCTTC
NA | TRBJ1-5 | NA | TRBV5-8 | CASSLVRGSESNQPQHF | TGTGCCAGCAGCTTGGTGCGGGGCAGCGAAAGCAATCAGCCCCAGCATTTT
NA | TRBJ2-1 | NA | TRBV25-1 | CASMGRRHSYNEQFF | TGTGCCAGCATGGGCAGGCGACACTCCTACAATGAGCAGTTCTTC
NA | TRBJ2-3 | NA | TRBV12-3/TRBV12-4 | CASSITRQADYPDTQYF | TGTGCCAGCTCAATTACTAGGCAAGCGGACTACCCAGATACGCAGTATTTT
NA | TRBJ1-2 | NA | TRBV6-5 | CASSYRHSSYGYTF | TGTGCCAGCAGTTACCGGCACAGCTCCTATGGCTACACCTTC
few | TRBJ2-1 | NA | TRBV7-2 | CASSLQVATNEQFF | TGTGCCAGCAGCTTACAGGTGGCCACAAATGAGCAGTTCTTC
many | TRBJ1-2 | NA | TRBV3-1 | CASSHTDGQNYGYTF | TGTGCCAGCAGCCATACCGACGGGCAGAACTATGGCTACACCTTC
NA | TRBJ1-2 | NA | TRBV20-1 | CSARGGGAHGYTF | TGCAGTGCTAGAGGAGGGGGAGCCCATGGCTACACCTTC
NA | TRBJ1-5 | NA | TRBV6-5 | CASRGGQPGQPQHF | TGTGCCAGCAGGGGAGGACAGCCCGGTCAGCCCCAGCATTTT
NA | TRBJ1-5 | NA | TRBV5-5 | CASSLGGARGNQPQHF | TGTGCCAGCAGCTTGGGGGGGGCACGAGGCAATCAGCCCCAGCATTTT
few | TRBJ2-7 | NA | TRBV5-1 | CASSETGTASSYEQYF | TGCGCCAGCAGCGAGACCGGGACCGCGAGCTCCTACGAGCAGTACTTC
NA | TRBJ2-5 | NA | TRBV3-1 | CASSQNKVTQYF | TGTGCCAGCAGCCAAAATAAGGTGACCCAGTACTTC
few | TRBJ1-1 | NA | TRBV6-2/TRBV6-3 | CASRNGNTEAFF | TGTGCCAGCAGGAATGGGAACACTGAAGCTTTCTTT
NA | TRBJ2-5 | TRBD2 | TRBV20-1 | CSARDPSGGLQETQYF | TGCAGTGCTAGAGATCCCAGCGGGGGGCTCCAAGAGACCCAGTACTTC
few | TRBJ2-3 | TRBD2 | TRBV27 | CASSLSLGLGSTDTQYF | TGTGCCAGCAGTTTATCGTTAGGACTAGGAAGCACAGATACGCAGTATTTT
NA | TRBJ2-7 | TRBD2 | TRBV4-3 | CASSQDWRGGSYEQYF | TGCGCCAGCAGCCAAGATTGGCGGGGAGGGTCCTACGAGCAGTACTTC
many | TRBJ2-3 | NA | TRBV28 | CASRSEIMAYDTQYF | TGTGCCAGCAGGTCGGAAATAATGGCTTACGATACGCAGTATTTT
few | TRBJ2-3 | NA | TRBV4-2 | CASSQESRYTDTQYF | TGTGCCAGCAGCCAAGAATCTAGATACACAGATACGCAGTATTTT
few | TRBJ2-7 | TRBD1 | TRBV14 | CASSPKAGGGRRYEQYF | TGTGCCAGCAGTCCGAAAGCAGGGGGCGGAAGGAGGTACGAGCAGTACTTC
NA | TRBJ2-7 | NA | TRBV20-1 | CSARRASDFSYEQYF | TGCAGTGCTAGGCGGGCTAGCGATTTCTCCTACGAGCAGTACTTC
NA | TRBJ2-5 | TRBD2 | TRBV6-5 | CASSYTTSHRQETQYF | TGTGCCAGCAGTTACACGACTAGCCACCGACAAGAGACCCAGTACTTC
NA | TRBJ2-7 | NA | TRBV29-1 | CSALQERSSYEQYF | TGCAGCGCCCTACAAGAGAGGAGCTCCTACGAGCAGTACTTC
many | TRBJ2-3 | NA | TRBV20-1 | CSARSADTQYF | TGCAGTGCTAGATCGGCGGATACGCAGTATTTT
few | TRBJ2-3 | NA | TRBV2 | CASSVARGRTDTQYF | TGTGCCAGCAGTGTAGCCAGGGGGAGGACAGATACGCAGTATTTT
few | TRBJ2-1 | TRBD2 | TRBV12-3/TRBV12-4 | CASSPYSGSTHNEQFF | TGTGCCAGCAGCCCTTATAGCGGGAGTACGCACAATGAGCAGTTCTTC
few | TRBJ2-1 | TRBD2 | TRBV7-9 | CASSLAVQRGEQFF | TGTGCCAGCAGCTTAGCGGTCCAGCGGGGCGAGCAGTTCTTC
once | TRBJ2-5 | NA | TRBV7-2 | CASRQDSVQETQYF | TGTGCCAGCAGACAAGACAGCGTGCAAGAGACCCAGTACTTC
NA | TRBJ2-3 | TRBD2 | TRBV6-2/TRBV6-3 | CASGRGIDTQYF | TGTGCCAGCGGGCGGGGGATAGATACGCAGTATTTT
NA | TRBJ2-1 | NA | TRBV3-1 | CASSQGGYSGNEQFF | TGTGCCAGCAGCCAAGGAGGGTATTCTGGGAATGAGCAGTTCTTC
NA | TRBJ2-3 | NA | TRBV7-2 | CASSPSGTDTQYF | TGTGCCAGCAGTCCTAGCGGCACAGATACGCAGTATTTT
few | TRBJ2-7 | NA | TRBV15 | CATSRGPDSSYEQYF | TGTGCCACCAGCAGAGGCCCGGACAGTTCCTACGAGCAGTACTTC
NA | TRBJ1-4 | NA | TRBV25-1 | CASSDLRDLNEKLFF | TGTGCCAGCAGTGACCTCCGGGACCTAAATGAAAAACTGTTTTTT
NA | TRBJ2-7 | NA | TRBV14 | CVSSLQTGPYEQYF | TGTGTCAGCAGCCTGCAGACAGGACCCTACGAGCAGTACTTC
NA | TRBJ2-3 | TRBD2 | TRBV20-1 | CSARRPTSFTDTQYF | TGCAGTGCTCGAAGGCCGACTAGCTTCACAGATACGCAGTATTTT
NA | TRBJ2-5 | TRBD2 | TRBV5-1 | CASSASRTSGGPYQETQYF | TGCGCCAGCAGCGCCTCCCGGACTAGCGGGGGCCCCTACCAAGAGACCCAGTACTTC
NA | TRBJ1-4 | NA | TRBV7-2 | CASSLGAADNEKLFF | TGTGCCAGCAGCTTAGGGGCAGCTGATAATGAAAAACTGTTTTTT
NA | TRBJ1-4 | TRBD1 | TRBV6-5 | CASRTRQGREKLFF | TGTGCCAGCAGAACCCGACAGGGAAGGGAAAAACTGTTTTTT
NA | TRBJ2-1 | NA | TRBV12-5 | CASLRDYNEQFF | TGTGCTAGTCTGCGGGACTACAATGAGCAGTTCTTC
few | TRBJ2-6 | NA | TRBV12-3/TRBV12-4 | CASSLAPGLTGSYSGANVLTF | TGTGCCAGCAGTTTAGCTCCCGGACTGACCGGTTCCTACTCTGGGGCCAACGTCCTGACTTTC
NA | TRBJ2-5 | TRBD2 | TRBV5-4 | CASSLDSSGGQETQYF | TGTGCCAGCAGCTTGGATTCTAGCGGGGGCCAAGAGACCCAGTACTTC